Listed below are T cell receptor beta chains from one sample, sequenced in a study of cytomegalovirus exposure and HLA in healthy donors. Measured with immunoSEQ multiplex PCR; TCRdb has only the in-frame clones, and not every one. Among about 45,000 clones, about 90% were seen once, and the ten largest hold around 8%. Source material: PBMCs. The receptors derive from a woman between 35 and 50 years old in good health and CMV-seropositive. The CDR3 runs from the conserved cysteine through the conserved F or W. A D gene is named only where the DNA matches it firmly. Clone size is stated in some rows and not others, as once, few, many or a class when expanded.

TRBD2 TRBJ2-5 16 TRBV10-1 . CASSDRKGEGQETQYF TGCGCCAGCAGTGATAGGAAAGGGGAGGGTCAAGAGACCCAGTACTTC
. TRBJ2-7 13 TRBV28 . CASGPIPPPEQYF TGTGCCAGCGGGCCAATCCCACCTCCCGAGCAGTACTTC
TRBD2 TRBJ2-7 13 TRBV29-1 once CSALLAGVDEQYF TGCAGCGCCTTACTAGCGGGAGTCGACGAGCAGTACTTC
. TRBJ2-7 13 TRBV6-6 . CASSRVRADEQYF TGTGCCAGCAGTAGGGTGAGGGCTGACGAGCAGTACTTC
TRBD2 TRBJ2-1 16 TRBV7-2 . CASSPQLAGGGNEQFF TGTGCCAGCAGCCCTCAACTAGCGGGAGGGGGCAATGAGCAGTTCTTC
TRBD2 TRBJ2-5 14 TRBV7-9 . CASSLLAGLKTQYF TGTGCCAGCAGCTTACTAGCGGGTCTAAAGACCCAGTACTTC
TRBD2 TRBJ2-7 16 TRBV5-6 . CASSLRGTSGSAEQYF TGTGCCAGCAGCTTAAGAGGGACTAGCGGGAGTGCCGAGCAGTACTTC
. TRBJ2-1 13 TRBV11-2 . CASSRKGYNEQFF TGTGCCAGCAGCCGAAAGGGGTACAATGAGCAGTTCTTC
TRBD1 TRBJ2-7 14 TRBV5-6 . CASSFLQGAYEQYF TGTGCCAGCAGCTTTCTTCAGGGGGCTTACGAGCAGTACTTC
TRBD1 TRBJ1-2 13 TRBV2 once CASSVQGDYGYTF TGTGCCAGCAGTGTTCAGGGGGACTATGGCTACACCTTC
TRBD1 TRBJ2-2 14 TRBV29-1 . CSVWTGGITGELFF TGCAGCGTTTGGACAGGGGGTATCACCGGGGAGCTGTTTTTT
. TRBJ1-1 13 TRBV6-5 few CASNKQGSTEAFF TGTGCCAGCAACAAACAGGGAAGCACTGAAGCTTTCTTT
TRBD2 TRBJ2-7 15 TRBV28 . CASSSPGLLAGEQYF TGTGCCAGCAGTTCACCGGGACTACTGGCTGGGGAGCAGTACTTC
TRBD1 TRBJ1-2 14 TRBV19 . CASLEGQGRFGYTF TGTGCCAGTCTTGAGGGACAGGGGAGGTTTGGCTACACCTTC
. TRBJ2-7 13 TRBV5-1 . CASRAPSGSEQYF TGCGCCAGCCGGGCCCCCTCGGGGAGCGAGCAGTACTTC
TRBD1 TRBJ2-7 13 TRBV29-1 . CSVSDRGTYEQYF TGCAGCGTTTCGGACAGGGGGACCTACGAGCAGTACTTC
TRBD2 TRBJ2-3 16 TRBV15 . CATSRSGAGGPRAQYF TGTGCCACCAGCAGATCCGGGGCGGGAGGGCCTCGTGCGCAGTATTTT
TRBD1 TRBJ2-3 15 TRBV28 . CASSRPGTGGNTQYF TGTGCCAGCAGTCGTCCCGGGACAGGGGGAAATACGCAGTATTTT